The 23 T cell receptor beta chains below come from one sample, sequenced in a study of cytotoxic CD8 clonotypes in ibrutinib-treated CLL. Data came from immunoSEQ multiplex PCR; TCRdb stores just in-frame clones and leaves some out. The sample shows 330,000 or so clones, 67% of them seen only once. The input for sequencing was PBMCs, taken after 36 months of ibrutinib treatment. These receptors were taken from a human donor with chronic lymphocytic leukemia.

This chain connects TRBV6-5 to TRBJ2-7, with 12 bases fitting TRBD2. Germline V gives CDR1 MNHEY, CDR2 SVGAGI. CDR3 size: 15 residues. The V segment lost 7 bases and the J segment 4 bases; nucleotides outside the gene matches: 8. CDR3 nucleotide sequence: TGTGCCAGCACCTCGACTAGCGGGGGAAGGTACGAGCAGTACTTC. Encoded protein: CASTSTSGGRYEQYF.

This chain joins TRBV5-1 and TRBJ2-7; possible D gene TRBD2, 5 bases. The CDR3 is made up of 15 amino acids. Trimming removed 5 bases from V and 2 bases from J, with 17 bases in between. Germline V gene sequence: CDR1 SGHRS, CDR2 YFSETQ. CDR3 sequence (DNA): TGCGCCAGCAGTTCGCGACCCTACGGGGCCTACGAGCAGTACTTC. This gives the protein CASSSRPYGAYEQYF.

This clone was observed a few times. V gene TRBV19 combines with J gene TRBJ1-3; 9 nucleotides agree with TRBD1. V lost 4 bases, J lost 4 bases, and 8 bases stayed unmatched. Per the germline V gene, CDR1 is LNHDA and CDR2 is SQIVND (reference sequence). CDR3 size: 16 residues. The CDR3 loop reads CASSKDRGLKGNTIYF. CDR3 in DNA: TGTGCCAGTAGTAAGGACAGGGGACTCAAGGGAAACACCATATATTTT.

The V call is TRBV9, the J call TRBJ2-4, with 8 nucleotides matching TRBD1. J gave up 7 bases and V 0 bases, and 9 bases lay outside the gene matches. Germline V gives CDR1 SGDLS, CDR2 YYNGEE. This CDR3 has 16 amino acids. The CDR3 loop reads CASSVGVRGRGNIQYF. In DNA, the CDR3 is TGTGCCAGCAGCGTAGGTGTCAGGGGGCGCGGGAACATTCAGTACTTC. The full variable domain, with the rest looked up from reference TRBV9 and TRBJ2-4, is DSGVTQTPKHLITATGQRVTLRCSPRSGDLSVYWYQQSLDQGLQFLIQYYNGEERAKGNILERFSAQQFPDLHSELNLSSLELGDSALYFCASSVGVRGRGNIQYFGAGTRLSVL.

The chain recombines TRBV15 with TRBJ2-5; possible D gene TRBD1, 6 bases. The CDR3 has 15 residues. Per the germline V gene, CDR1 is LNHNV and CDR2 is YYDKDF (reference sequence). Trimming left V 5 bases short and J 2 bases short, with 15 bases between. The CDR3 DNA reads TGTGCCACCAGCGCCAGAACAGGGTATCAAGAGACCCAGTACTTC. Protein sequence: CATSARTGYQETQYF. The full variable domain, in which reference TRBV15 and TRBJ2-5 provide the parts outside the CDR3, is DAMVIQNPRYQVTQFGKPVTLSCSQTLNHNVMYWYQQKSSQAPKLLFHYYDKDFNNEADTPDNFQSRRPNTSFCFLDIRSPGLGDTAMYLCATSARTGYQETQYFGPGTRLLVL.

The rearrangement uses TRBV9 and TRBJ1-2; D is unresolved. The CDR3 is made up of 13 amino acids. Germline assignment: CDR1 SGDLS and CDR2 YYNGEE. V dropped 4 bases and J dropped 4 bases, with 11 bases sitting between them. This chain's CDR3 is CASSPDLLYGYTF. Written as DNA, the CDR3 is TGTGCCAGCAGCCCCGATTTGCTCTATGGCTACACCTTC.

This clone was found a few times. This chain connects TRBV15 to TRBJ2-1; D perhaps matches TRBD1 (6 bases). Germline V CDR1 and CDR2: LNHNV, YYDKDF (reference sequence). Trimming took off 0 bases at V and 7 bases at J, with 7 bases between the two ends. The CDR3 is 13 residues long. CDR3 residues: CATSRERGNEQFF. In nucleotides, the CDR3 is TGTGCCACCAGCAGAGAGAGGGGGAATGAGCAGTTCTTC.

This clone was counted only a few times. For the CDR3, the DNA is TGTGCCAGCAGCTTCGGACAGGCCCCTCGGGAGACCCAGTACTTC. Amino acid sequence: CASSFGQAPRETQYF. The gene calls are TRBV5-4 and TRBJ2-5; 7 bases match TRBD1. Germline V gene lookup returns CDR1 SGHNT and CDR2 YYREEE (reference sequence). The CDR3 is 15 residues long. V dropped 2 bases and J dropped 5; count of bases not matched to a gene: 9.

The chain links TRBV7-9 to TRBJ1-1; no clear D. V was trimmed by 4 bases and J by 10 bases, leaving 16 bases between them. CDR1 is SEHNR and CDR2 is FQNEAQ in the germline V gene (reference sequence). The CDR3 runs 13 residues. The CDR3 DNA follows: TGTGCCAGCAGCTCATTTCCCGGTATAGGAGCTTTCTTT. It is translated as CASSSFPGIGAFF.

The CDR3 region has the DNA TGCGCCAGCAGCCCGGTGGGGACTAAGGGCTACAATGAGCAGTTCTTC. This translates into CASSPVGTKGYNEQFF. This chain joins TRBV5-1 and TRBJ2-1; 7 bases are a match to TRBD2. The CDR3 runs to 16 residues. V was clipped by 4 bases and J by 3 bases; unmatched bases: 10. Germline loops: CDR1 SGHRS, CDR2 YFSETQ. The full variable domain, in which reference TRBV5-1 and TRBJ2-1 provide the parts outside the CDR3, is KAGVTQTPRYLIKTRGQQVTLSCSPISGHRSVSWYQQTPGQGLQFLFEYFSETQRNKGNFPGRFSGRQFSNSRSEMNVSTLELGDSALYLCASSPVGTKGYNEQFFGPGTRLTVL.

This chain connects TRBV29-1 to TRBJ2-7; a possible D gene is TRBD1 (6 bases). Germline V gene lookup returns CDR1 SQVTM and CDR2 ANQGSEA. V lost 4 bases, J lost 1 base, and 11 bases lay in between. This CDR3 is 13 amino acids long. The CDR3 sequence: CSVVTGRSYEQYF. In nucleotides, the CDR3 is TGCAGCGTTGTGACAGGAAGATCCTACGAGCAGTACTTC.

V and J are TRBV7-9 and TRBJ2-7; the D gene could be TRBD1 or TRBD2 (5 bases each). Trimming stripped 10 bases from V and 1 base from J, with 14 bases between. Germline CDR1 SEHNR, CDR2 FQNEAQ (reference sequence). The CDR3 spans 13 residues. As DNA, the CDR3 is TGTGCCATAGCAAGTGGGGGTTCCTACGAGCAGTACTTC. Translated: CAIASGGSYEQYF.

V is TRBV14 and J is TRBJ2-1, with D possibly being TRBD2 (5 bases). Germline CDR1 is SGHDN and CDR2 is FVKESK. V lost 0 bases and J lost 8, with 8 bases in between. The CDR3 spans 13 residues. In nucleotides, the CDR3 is TGTGCCAGCAGCCAAGAAATCGGGGATGAGCAGTTCTTC. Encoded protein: CASSQEIGDEQFF.

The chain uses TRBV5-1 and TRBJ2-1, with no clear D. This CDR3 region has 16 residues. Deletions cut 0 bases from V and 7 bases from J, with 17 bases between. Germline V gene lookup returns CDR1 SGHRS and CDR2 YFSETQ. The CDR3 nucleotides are TGCGCCAGCAGCTTGGGCGACACCCCCACGGTGAATGAGCAGTTCTTC. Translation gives CASSLGDTPTVNEQFF. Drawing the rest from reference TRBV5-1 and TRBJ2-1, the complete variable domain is KAGVTQTPRYLIKTRGQQVTLSCSPISGHRSVSWYQQTPGQGLQFLFEYFSETQRNKGNFPGRFSGRQFSNSRSEMNVSTLELGDSALYLCASSLGDTPTVNEQFFGPGTRLTVL.

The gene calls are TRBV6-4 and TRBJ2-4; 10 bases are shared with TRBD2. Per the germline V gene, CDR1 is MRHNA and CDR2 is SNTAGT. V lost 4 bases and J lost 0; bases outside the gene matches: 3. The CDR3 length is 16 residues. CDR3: CASSVAGGVAKNIQYF. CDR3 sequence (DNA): TGTGCCAGCAGTGTAGCGGGGGGCGTAGCCAAAAACATTCAGTACTTC.

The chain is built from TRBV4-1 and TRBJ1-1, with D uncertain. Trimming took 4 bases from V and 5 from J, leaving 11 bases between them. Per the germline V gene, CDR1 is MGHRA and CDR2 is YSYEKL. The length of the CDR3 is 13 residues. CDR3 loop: CASSRSDWTEAFF. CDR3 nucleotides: TGCGCCAGCAGCCGTTCAGATTGGACTGAAGCTTTCTTT.

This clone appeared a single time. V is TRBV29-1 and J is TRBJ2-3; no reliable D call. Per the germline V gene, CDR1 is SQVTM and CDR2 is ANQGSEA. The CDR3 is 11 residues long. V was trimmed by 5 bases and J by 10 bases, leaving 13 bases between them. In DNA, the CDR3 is TGCAGCGTTTCTATTATCGAGGCGCAGTATTTT. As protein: CSVSIIEAQYF.

The DNA of the CDR3 is TGTGCCAGCAGTTTATGGGGAGATACGCAGTATTTT. Translated: CASSLWGDTQYF. The rearrangement uses TRBV27 and TRBJ2-3, with D hard to call. The germline V and J ends were trimmed by 1 base and 5 bases, with 4 bases remaining between them. Per germline, CDR1 MNHEY and CDR2 SMNVEV (reference sequence). CDR3 length equals 12 residues.

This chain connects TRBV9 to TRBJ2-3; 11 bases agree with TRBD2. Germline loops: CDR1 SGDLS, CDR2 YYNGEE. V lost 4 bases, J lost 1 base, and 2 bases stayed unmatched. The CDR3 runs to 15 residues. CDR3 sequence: CASSTSGSGTDTQYF. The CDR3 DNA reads TGTGCCAGCAGCACTAGCGGGAGCGGCACAGATACGCAGTATTTT.

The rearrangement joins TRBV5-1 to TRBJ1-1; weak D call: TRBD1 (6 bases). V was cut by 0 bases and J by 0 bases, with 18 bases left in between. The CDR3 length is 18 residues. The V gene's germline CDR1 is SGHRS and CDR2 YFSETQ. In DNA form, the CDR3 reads TGCGCCAGCAGCTTGGTACAGGGAGTCCGGAGGGTGAACACTGAAGCTTTCTTT. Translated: CASSLVQGVRRVNTEAFF.

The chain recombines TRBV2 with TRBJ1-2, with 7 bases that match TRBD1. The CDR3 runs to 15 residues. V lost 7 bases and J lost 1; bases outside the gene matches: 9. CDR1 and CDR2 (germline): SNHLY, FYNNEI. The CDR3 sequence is CASMRPGGYNYGYTF. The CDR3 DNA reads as TGTGCCAGCATGAGACCAGGGGGATATAACTATGGCTACACCTTC.

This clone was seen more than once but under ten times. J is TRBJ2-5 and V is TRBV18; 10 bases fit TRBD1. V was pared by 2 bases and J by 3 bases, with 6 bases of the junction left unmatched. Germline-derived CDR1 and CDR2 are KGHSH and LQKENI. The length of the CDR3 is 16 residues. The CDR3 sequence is CASSPTAGQGEETQYF. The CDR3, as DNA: TGTGCCAGCTCACCAACTGCCGGACAGGGGGAAGAGACCCAGTACTTC.

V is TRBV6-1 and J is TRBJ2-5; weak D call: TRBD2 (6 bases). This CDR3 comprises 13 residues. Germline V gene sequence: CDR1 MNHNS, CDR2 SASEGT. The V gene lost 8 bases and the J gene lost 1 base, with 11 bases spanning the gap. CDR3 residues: CASGRGSQETQYF. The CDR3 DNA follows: TGTGCCAGCGGCCGGGGGTCCCAAGAGACCCAGTACTTC.